The clone carrying this T cell receptor beta chain showed up many times. As yet, its antigen is unknown. Germline values: CDR1 SGHVS, CDR2 FQNEAQ. The CDR3 loop spans 16 amino acids. The V segment lost 1 base and the J segment 3 bases; nucleotides outside the gene matches: 8. The sample belongs to a study of T cell repertoires in cytomegalovirus infection. Study context: Matching HLA type, along with CMV infection, was indicated by public TCR beta signatures. Study outcomes and limitations: The study identified carriers of CMV plus the relevant HLA from cumulative public TCR beta family frequency. HLA-C-restricted CMV clonotypes gave the most frequent clonotype in two of eight donors.

A single record per CDR3 protein comes from TCRdb applying MiXCR to the reads. The sample includes 97,000 or so distinct CDR3 sequences, 16% of them seen just once. Input material: PBMCs. The sequence derives from a human donor in good health (CMV status not recorded). Some clones in this sample may be carry-over from other donors' samples. The V gene is TRBV7-8, the J gene TRBJ2-7, with 8 bases fitting TRBD2. In DNA form, the CDR3 reads TGTGCCAGCAGCTTAGGTACACTAGCGGAACTCTACGAGCAGTACTTC. It is translated as CASSLGTLAELYEQYF.